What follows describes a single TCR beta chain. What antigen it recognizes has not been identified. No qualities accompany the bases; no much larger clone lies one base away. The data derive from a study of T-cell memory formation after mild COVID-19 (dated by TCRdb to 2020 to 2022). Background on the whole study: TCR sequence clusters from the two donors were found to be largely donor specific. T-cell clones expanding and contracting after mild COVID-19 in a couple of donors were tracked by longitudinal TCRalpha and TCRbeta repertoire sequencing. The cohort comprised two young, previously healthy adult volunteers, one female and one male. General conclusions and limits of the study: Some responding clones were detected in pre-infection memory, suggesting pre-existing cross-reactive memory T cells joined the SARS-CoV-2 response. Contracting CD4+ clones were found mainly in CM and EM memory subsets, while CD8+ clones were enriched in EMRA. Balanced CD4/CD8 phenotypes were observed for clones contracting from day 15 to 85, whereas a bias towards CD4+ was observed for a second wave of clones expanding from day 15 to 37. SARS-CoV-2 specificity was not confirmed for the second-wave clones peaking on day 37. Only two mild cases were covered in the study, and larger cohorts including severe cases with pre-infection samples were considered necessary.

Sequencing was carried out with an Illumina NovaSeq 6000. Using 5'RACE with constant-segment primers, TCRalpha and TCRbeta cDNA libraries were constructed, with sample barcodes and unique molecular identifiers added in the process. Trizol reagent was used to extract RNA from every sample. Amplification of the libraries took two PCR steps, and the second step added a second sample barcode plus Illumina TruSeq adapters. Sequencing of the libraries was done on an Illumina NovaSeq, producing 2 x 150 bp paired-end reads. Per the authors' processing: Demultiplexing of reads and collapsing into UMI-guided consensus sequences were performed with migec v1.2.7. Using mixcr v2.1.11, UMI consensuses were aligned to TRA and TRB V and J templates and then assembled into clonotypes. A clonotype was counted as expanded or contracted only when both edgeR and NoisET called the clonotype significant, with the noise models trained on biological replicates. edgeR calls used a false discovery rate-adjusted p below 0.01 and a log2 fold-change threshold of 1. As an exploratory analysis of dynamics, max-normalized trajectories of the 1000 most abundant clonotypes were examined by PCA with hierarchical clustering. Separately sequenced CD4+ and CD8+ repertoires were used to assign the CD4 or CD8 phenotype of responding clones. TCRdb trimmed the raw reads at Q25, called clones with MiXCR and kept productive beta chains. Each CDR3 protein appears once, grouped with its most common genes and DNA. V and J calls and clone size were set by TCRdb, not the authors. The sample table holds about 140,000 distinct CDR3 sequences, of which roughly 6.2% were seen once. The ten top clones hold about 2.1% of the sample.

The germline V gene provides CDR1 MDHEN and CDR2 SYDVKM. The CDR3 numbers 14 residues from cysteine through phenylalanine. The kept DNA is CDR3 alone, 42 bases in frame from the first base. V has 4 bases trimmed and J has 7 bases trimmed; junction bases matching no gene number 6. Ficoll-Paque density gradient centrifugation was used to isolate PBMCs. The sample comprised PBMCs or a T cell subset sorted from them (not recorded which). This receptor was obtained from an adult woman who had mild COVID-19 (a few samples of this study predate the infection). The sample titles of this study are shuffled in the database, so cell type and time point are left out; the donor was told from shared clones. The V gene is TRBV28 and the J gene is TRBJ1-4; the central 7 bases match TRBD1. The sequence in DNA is TGTGCCAGCAGTTCAGGGGGAAACACTGAAAAACTGTTTTTT. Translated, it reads CASSSGGNTEKLFF.